This T cell receptor (beta chain) was obtained from a study of immune evolution from preneoplasia to lung adenocarcinoma. This CDR3 region has 16 residues. The trim removed 3 bases at V and 2 bases at J, leaving 6 bases unmatched. Germline CDR1 and CDR2: SGHTA and FQGTGA. TCRdb's table, derived via immunoSEQ multiplex PCR, lists solely in-frame clones and lacks some. Of 9,000 to 10,000 clones listed, about four fifths are singletons. This receptor was taken from a person aged 70 to 85 with lung adenocarcinoma. Some clones in this sample may be carry-over from other donors' samples. The chain links TRBV7-3 to TRBJ1-2, with 10 bases lining up with TRBD1. Sequencing used FFPE minimally invasive lung adenocarcinoma tissue. CDR3 bases: TGTGCCAGCAGCTTCGGGGGGACAGGGGCCAACTATGGCTACACCTTC. Translation gives CASSFGGTGANYGYTF.